These 15 T cell receptor beta chains came from one sample sequenced in a study of preoperative IRX-2 immunotherapy in early breast cancer. Treatment given: preoperative locoregional IRX-2 cytokine immunotherapy. The method was immunoSEQ multiplex PCR; TCRdb's version includes in-frame clones alone and lacks a portion of them. The sample lists 40,000 to 50,000 clones, roughly 80% occurring once. Sequenced here: tumor tissue, sampled after IRX-2 immunotherapy. These TCRs come from a human donor with breast cancer.

This rearrangement joins TRBV10-2 to TRBJ1-2; D might be TRBD1 (5 bases). CDR1 WSHSY and CDR2 SAAADI come from the germline V gene. The CDR3 covers 15 residues. The V and J ends lost 3 bases and 7 bases respectively, with 18 bases between them. Written as DNA, the CDR3 is TGCGCCAGCAGTGAAATTTCCGGGACCGTAGTTGGCTACACCTTC. As protein: CASSEISGTVVGYTF.

V gene TRBV6-8 combines with J gene TRBJ1-3, with D tentatively TRBD1 (6 bases). Per germline, CDR1 MNHGY and CDR2 SAAAGT. The V end was cut by 2 bases, the J end by 3 bases, with 11 bases between. The CDR3 length is 15 residues. The CDR3 here is CASSYGGLSGNTIYF. CDR3 in DNA: TGTGCCAGCAGTTACGGGGGGCTAAGTGGAAACACCATATATTTT.

V is TRBV29-1 and J is TRBJ2-3, with 13 bases identical to TRBD2. With V trimmed by 6 bases and J by 3 bases, 9 bases remained unmatched. The CDR3 is 16 amino acids. Germline V gene data show CDR1 as SQVTM and CDR2 as ANQGSEA. The CDR3 reads CSVIRLAGGSTDTQYF. CDR3 sequence (DNA): TGCAGCGTCATCAGACTAGCGGGAGGTTCTACAGATACGCAGTATTTT.

The genes are TRBV5-1 and TRBJ2-1, with D tentatively TRBD1 (6 bases). The V end lost 2 bases, the J end lost 4 bases, and 10 bases lay between the germline ends. The CDR3 is 14 amino acids. CDR1 and CDR2 from the germline V gene are SGHRS and YFSETQ. The CDR3 here is CASSLEDSYNEQFF. Here the CDR3 DNA reads TGCGCCAGCAGCTTAGAGGACAGTTACAATGAGCAGTTCTTC. Full variable domain (remainder filled in from reference TRBV5-1 and TRBJ2-1): KAGVTQTPRYLIKTRGQQVTLSCSPISGHRSVSWYQQTPGQGLQFLFEYFSETQRNKGNFPGRFSGRQFSNSRSEMNVSTLELGDSALYLCASSLEDSYNEQFFGPGTRLTVL.

The rearrangement joins TRBV6-8 to TRBJ1-2, with D possibly being TRBD1 (6 bases). CDR1 is MNHGY, CDR2 SAAAGT, per germline. V was pared by 5 bases and J by 6 bases, with 16 bases between. This CDR3 is built from 14 residues. The CDR3 protein is CASSPTGTLHGYTF. CDR3 sequence (DNA): TGTGCCAGCAGTCCGACCGGGACATTACATGGCTACACCTTC.

The chain joins TRBV29-1 to TRBJ2-1; 10 bases are shared with TRBD1. The CDR3 has 14 residues. V lost 7 bases, J lost 8 bases, and 11 bases stayed unmatched. The germline V gene has CDR1 SQVTM and CDR2 ANQGSEA. The CDR3 protein is CSAPGQGQFYEQFF. Written as DNA, the CDR3 is TGCAGCGCACCGGGACAGGGGCAGTTTTATGAGCAGTTCTTC.

In its sample, this clone ranks as medium-sized. The V call is TRBV11-3, the J call TRBJ2-3; D may be TRBD2 (6 bases). The CDR3 spans 15 residues. The germline CDR1 and CDR2 sequences are SGHNT and YENEEA. The V gene lost 3 bases and the J gene lost 0 bases, with 10 bases spanning the gap. CDR3 nucleotide sequence: TGTGCCAGCAGCTTCAGAGCGGGTAGCACAGATACGCAGTATTTT. Amino acid sequence: CASSFRAGSTDTQYF.

The V and J genes are TRBV14 and TRBJ2-5; the D gene could be TRBD1 or TRBD2 (5 bases each). Deletions cut 0 bases from V and 5 bases from J, with 19 bases between. CDR1 is SGHDN and CDR2 is FVKESK in the germline V gene. CDR3 size: 17 residues. The CDR3 loop is CASSQESITGRKETQYF. In DNA form, the CDR3 reads TGTGCCAGCAGCCAAGAGTCAATAACGGGACGGAAGGAGACCCAGTACTTC.

The V gene is TRBV5-1, the J gene TRBJ1-2; 11 positions agree with TRBD1. Trimming took 3 bases from V and 6 from J; bases not matched to a gene: 4. The germline CDR1 and CDR2 sequences are SGHRS and YFSETQ. This CDR3 contains 14 residues. The CDR3: CASSSWDRGDGYTF. The DNA of the CDR3 is TGCGCCAGCAGCTCCTGGGACAGGGGGGATGGCTACACCTTC.

The sample holds a few counts of this clone. V and J are TRBV11-3 and TRBJ2-1; D might be TRBD1 or TRBD2, each matching 6 bases. Germline V CDR1 and CDR2: SGHNT, YENEEA. Trimming removed 1 base from V and 0 bases from J, with 13 bases in between. This CDR3 comprises 17 residues. The CDR3 sequence is CASSLGEGGPSYNEQFF. CDR3 sequence (DNA): TGTGCCAGCAGCTTAGGTGAAGGGGGGCCCTCCTACAATGAGCAGTTCTTC.

This clone was found a few times. CDR3 loop: CASSDLFQRGGRETQYF. The DNA of the CDR3 is TGTGCCAGCAGCGACCTCTTCCAGCGGGGGGGCCGGGAGACCCAGTACTTC. This chain joins TRBV11-3 and TRBJ2-5, with TRBD2 identical over 10 bases. CDR1 SGHNT and CDR2 YENEEA come from the germline V gene. This CDR3 is built from 17 residues. Trimming took 5 bases from V and 5 from J; bases not matched to a gene: 14.

As regards this clone: At one of its ends the junction is not consistent with the germline gene, which may arise from a read error. The V call is TRBV19, the J call TRBJ2-3; unclear D gene. The CDR3 totals 16 residues. Looked up from germline, CDR1 is LNHDA and CDR2 is SQIVND (reference sequence). Here the CDR3 reads CSSSQIPQSSTDTQYF. CDR3 nucleotides: TGTTCCAGTAGCCAGATACCGCAATCTAGCACAGATACGCAGTATTTT.

The chain joins TRBV6-8 to TRBJ2-2; D gene ambiguous. Trimming cost V 10 bases and J 7 bases, with 19 bases left between them. CDR1 and CDR2 (germline): MNHGY, SAAAGT. The CDR3 is 14 residues long. The CDR3 spells CAIRSTLVIGELFF. The CDR3 DNA follows: TGTGCCATCCGCTCGACCCTAGTCATCGGGGAGCTGTTTTTT.

V usage is TRBV6-8 and J usage is TRBJ2-1; 8 nucleotides agree with TRBD2. The V segment lost 6 bases and the J segment 4 bases; nucleotides outside the gene matches: 8. The CDR3 consists of 15 residues. Germline CDR1 MNHGY, CDR2 SAAAGT. CDR3 residues: CASRGTGGPYNEQFF. Written as DNA, the CDR3 is TGTGCCAGCAGGGGTACGGGAGGGCCTTACAATGAGCAGTTCTTC.

This clone was detected once. The CDR3 nucleotides read TGCGCCAGCAGTGGTTCCGGGACTATGATGGGTGAGCAGTTCTTC. The encoded protein is CASSGSGTMMGEQFF. V usage is TRBV10-2 and J usage is TRBJ2-1; 7 nucleotides match TRBD2. Losses at the gene ends were 4 bases for V and 9 bases for J; bases not matched to a gene: 12. Germline lookup yields CDR1 WSHSY and CDR2 SAAADI. The CDR3 runs 15 residues.